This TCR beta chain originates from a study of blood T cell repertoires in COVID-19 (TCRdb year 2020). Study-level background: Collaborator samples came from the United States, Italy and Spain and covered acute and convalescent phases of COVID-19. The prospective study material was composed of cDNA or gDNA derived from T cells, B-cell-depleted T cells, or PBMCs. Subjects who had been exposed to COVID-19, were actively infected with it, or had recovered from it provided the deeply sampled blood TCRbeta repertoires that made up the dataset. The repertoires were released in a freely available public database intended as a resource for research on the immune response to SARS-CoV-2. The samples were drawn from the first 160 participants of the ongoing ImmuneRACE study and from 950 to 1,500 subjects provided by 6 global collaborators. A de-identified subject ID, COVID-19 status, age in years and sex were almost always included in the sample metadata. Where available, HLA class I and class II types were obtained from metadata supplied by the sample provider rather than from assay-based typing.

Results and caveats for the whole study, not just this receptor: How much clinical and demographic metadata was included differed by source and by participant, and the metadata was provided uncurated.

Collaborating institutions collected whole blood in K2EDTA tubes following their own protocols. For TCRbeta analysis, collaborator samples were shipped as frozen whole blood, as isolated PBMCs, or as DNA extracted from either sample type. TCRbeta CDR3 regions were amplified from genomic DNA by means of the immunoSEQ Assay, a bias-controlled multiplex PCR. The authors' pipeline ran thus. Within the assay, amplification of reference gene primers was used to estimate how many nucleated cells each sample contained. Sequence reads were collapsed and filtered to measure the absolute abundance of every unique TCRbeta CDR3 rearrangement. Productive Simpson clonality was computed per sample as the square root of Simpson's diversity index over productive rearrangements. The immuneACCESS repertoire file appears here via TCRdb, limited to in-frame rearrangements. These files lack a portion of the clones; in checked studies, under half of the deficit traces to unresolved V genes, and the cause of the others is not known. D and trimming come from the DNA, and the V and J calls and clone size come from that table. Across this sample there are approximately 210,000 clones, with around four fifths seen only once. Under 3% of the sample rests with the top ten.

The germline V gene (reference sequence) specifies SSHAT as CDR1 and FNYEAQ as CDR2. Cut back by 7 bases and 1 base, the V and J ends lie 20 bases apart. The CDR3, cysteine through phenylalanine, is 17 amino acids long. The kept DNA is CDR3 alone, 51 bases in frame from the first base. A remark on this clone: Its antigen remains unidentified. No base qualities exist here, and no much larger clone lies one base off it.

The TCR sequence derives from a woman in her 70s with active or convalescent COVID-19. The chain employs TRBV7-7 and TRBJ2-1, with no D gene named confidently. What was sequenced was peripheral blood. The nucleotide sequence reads TGTGCCAGCATCCATAGGCCGGAGTCCCCTTCCTACAATGAGCAGTTCTTC. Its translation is CASIHRPESPSYNEQFF.